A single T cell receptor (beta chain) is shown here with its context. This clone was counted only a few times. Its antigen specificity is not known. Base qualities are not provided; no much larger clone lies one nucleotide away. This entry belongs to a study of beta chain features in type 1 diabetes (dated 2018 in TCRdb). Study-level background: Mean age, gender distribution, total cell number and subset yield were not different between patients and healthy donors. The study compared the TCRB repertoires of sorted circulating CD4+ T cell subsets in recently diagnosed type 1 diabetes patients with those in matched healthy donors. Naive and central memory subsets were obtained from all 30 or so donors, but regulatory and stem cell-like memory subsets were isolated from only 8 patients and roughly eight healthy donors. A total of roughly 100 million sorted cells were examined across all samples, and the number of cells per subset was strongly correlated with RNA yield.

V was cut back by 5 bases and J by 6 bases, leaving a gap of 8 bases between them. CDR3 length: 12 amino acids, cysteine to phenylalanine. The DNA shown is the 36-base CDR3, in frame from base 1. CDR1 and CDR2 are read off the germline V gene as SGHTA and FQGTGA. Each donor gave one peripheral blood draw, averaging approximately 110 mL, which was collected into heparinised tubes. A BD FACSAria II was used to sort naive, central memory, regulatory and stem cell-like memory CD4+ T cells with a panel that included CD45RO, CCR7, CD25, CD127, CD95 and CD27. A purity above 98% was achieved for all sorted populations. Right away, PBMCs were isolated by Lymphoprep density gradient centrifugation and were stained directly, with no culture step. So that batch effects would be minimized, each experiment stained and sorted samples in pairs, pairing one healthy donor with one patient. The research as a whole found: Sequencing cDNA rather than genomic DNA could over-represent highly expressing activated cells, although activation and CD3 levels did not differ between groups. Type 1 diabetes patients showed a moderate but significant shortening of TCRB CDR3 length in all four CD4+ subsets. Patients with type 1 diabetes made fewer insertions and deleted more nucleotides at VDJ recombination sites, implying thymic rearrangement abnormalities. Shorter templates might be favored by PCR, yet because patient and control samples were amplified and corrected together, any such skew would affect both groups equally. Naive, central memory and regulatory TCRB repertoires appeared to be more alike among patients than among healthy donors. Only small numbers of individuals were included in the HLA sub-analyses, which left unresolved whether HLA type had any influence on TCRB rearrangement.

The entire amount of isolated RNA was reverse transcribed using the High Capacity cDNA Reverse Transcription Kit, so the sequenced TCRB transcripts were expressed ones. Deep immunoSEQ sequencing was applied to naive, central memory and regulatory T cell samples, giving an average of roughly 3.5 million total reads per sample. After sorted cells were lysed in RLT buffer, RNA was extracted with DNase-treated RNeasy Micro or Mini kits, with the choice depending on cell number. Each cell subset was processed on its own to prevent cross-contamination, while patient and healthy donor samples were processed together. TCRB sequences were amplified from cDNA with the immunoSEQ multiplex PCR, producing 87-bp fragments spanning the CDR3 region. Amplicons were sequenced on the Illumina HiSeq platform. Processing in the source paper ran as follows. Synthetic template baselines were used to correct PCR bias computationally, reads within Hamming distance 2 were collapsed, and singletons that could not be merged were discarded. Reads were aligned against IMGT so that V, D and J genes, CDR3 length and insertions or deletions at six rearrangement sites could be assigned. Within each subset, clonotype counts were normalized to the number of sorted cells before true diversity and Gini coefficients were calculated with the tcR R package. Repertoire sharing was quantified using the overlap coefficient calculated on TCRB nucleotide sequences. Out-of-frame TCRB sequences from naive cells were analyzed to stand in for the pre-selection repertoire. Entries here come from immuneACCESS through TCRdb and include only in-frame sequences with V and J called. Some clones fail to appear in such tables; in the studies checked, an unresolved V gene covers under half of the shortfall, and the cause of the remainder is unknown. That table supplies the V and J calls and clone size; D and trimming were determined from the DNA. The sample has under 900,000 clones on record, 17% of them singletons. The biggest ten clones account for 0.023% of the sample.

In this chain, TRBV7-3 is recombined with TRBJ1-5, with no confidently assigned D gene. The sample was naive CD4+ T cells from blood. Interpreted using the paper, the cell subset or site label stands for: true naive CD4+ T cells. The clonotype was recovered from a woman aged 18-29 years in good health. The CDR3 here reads CASSHPGQPQHF. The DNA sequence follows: TGTGCCAGCAGCCACCCTGGTCAGCCCCAGCATTTT. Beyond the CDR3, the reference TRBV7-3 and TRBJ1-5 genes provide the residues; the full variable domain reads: GAGVSQTPSNKVTEKGKYVELRCDPISGHTALYWYRQSLGQGPEFLIYFQGTGAADDSGLPNDRFFAVRPEGSVSTLKIQRTERGDSAVYLCASSHPGQPQHFGDGTRLSIL.